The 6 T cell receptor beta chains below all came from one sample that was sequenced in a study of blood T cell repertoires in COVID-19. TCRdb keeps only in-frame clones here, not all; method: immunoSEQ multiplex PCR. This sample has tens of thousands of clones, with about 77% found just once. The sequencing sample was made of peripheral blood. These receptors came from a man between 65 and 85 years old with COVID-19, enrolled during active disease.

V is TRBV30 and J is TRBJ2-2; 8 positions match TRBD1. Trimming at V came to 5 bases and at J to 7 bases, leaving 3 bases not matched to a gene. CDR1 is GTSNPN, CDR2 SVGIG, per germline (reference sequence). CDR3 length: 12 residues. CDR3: CAWAGGNGELFF. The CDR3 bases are TGTGCCTGGGCAGGGGGCAACGGGGAGCTGTTTTTT. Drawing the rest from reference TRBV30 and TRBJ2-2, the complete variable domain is SQTIHQWPATLVQPVGSPLSLECTVEGTSNPNLYWYRQAAGRGLQLLFYSVGIGQISSEVPQNLSASRPQDRQFILSSKKLLLSDSGFYLCAWAGGNGELFFGEGSRLTVL.

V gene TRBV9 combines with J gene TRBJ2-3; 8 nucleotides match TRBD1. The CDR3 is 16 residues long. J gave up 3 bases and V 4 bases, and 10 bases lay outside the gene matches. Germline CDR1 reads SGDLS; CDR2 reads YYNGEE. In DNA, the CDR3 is TGTGCCAGCAGCCAACGACAGGGGATGGGTACAGATACGCAGTATTTT. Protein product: CASSQRQGMGTDTQYF.

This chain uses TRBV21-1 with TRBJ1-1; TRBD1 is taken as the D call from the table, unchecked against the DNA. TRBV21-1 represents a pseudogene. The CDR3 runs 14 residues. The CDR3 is CASSRTGTGRNAFF. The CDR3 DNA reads TGTGCCAGCAGCAGAACCGGGACAGGGCGTAATGCTTTCTTT.

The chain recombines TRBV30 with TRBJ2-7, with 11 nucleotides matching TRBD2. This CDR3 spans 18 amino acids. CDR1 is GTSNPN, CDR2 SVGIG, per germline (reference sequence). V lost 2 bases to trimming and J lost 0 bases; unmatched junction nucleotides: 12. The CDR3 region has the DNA TGTGCCTGGAGTACCGGACTAGCGGGTCAAACAAGCTCCTACGAGCAGTACTTC. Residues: CAWSTGLAGQTSSYEQYF.

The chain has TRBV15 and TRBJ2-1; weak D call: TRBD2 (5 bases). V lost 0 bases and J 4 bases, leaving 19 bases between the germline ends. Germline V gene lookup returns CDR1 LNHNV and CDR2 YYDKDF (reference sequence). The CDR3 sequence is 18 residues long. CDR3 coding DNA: TGTGCCACCAGCAGAGAGTCCCCCTGGGAAGGAGGATACAATGAGCAGTTCTTC. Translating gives CATSRESPWEGGYNEQFF.

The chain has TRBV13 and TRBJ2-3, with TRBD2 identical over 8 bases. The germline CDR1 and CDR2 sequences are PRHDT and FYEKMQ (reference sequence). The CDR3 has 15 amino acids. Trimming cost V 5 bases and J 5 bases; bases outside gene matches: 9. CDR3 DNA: TGTGCCAGCAGCCCCTCGCCGGGGGGGAAAGATACGCAGTATTTT. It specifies CASSPSPGGKDTQYF.